Here is one T cell receptor (beta chain) with its context. Seattle patients were enrolled while actively infected and followed longitudinally. The sample comes from a study of blood T cell repertoires in COVID-19. Study overall: Italy, Spain and the United States were the sources of the convalescent and acute COVID-19 samples.

Original processing notes: It was from reference gene primer amplification that nucleated cell counts were estimated. TCRdb keeps only in-frame clones here, not all; method: immunoSEQ multiplex PCR. The DNA gave D and trimming, while V, J and clone size come from that table. This sample has 150,000 to 200,000 clones, with around 83% found just once. V lost 4 bases to trimming and J lost 5 bases; unmatched junction nucleotides: 4. This CDR3 comprises 14 residues. In germline, CDR1 is SQVTM, CDR2 ANQGSEA. The receptor's source is a woman between 65 and 79 years old with COVID-19, enrolled during active disease. The sequencing sample was made of peripheral blood. The chain recombines TRBV29-1 with TRBJ2-2; 10 nucleotides align to TRBD1. The CDR3 DNA reads TGCAGCGTTGCTCGGACAGGGGGGACCGGGGAGCTGTTTTTT. Protein: CSVARTGGTGELFF.